The 3 T cell receptor beta chains presented below share a single source sample, sequenced in a study of monozygotic twins with inflammatory bowel disease. TCRdb processed the 5' RACE reads again and assigns one entry to each CDR3 protein, with no DNA. In total, the table holds approximately 330,000 distinct CDR3 sequences. The material sequenced was blood. The receptor source for this set is a human donor with ulcerative colitis or Crohn's disease, or a healthy co-twin of an affected twin (not recorded which).

V is TRBV12-3 or TRBV12-4 and J is TRBJ2-7. This CDR3 comprises 14 residues. The CDR3 loop reads CASSHSTGTYEQYF.

The chain couples TRBV9 to TRBJ1-3; there is no DNA to check the TCRdb D call of TRBD1. In germline, CDR1 is SGDLS, CDR2 YYNGEE. The CDR3 covers 16 residues. CDR3 in amino acids: CASSVNWGSSGNTIYF.

The rearrangement joins TRBV6-2 or TRBV6-3 to TRBJ2-7; TCRdb returns TRBD1, unconfirmable since there is no DNA. CDR3 length: 14 amino acids. The germline gives CDR1 MNHEY, CDR2 SVGEGT. The CDR3 region is CASISGTASYEQYF.